The rows below give T cell receptor beta chains drawn from one sample of a study of T cell repertoires in cytomegalovirus infection. TCRdb re-analysed the reads in MiXCR, keeping a single row per CDR3 protein. The top ten hold around 25% of the sample, which has 450,000 to 550,000 distinct CDR3 sequences, 16% seen once. Sequenced input: CD8+ T cells from PBMCs. The receptors stem from a human donor in good health (CMV status not recorded). Some clones in this sample may be carry-over from other donors' samples. The CDR3 runs from the conserved cysteine through the conserved F or W. A D gene is named only where the DNA matches it firmly. Expanded clones are given a class, and other clones once, few, many or no size at all.

size	V	D	J	CDR3	DNA
-	TRBV20-1	-	TRBJ2-5	CSARDRGKKKTQYF	TGCAGTGCTAGAGATCGGGGGAAAAAAAAGACCCAGTACTTC
many	TRBV7-9	-	TRBJ2-3	CASSWGSPTQYF	TGTGCCAGCAGCTGGGGATCCCCGACGCAGTATTTT
-	TRBV28	TRBD1	TRBJ1-4	CASSSPNRDRYF	TGTGCCAGCAGTTCTCCCAACCGGGACAGATACTTT
few	TRBV7-2	-	TRBJ1-2	CASSLSDGNYGYTF	TGTGCCAGCAGCTTATCGGACGGAAACTATGGCTACACCTTC
few	TRBV28	-	TRBJ2-7	CASRVGMAGYEQYF	TGTGCCAGCAGGGTGGGGATGGCGGGATACGAGCAGTACTTC
-	TRBV28	-	TRBJ2-7	CASIPVGGSYEQYF	TGTGCCAGCATCCCCGTCGGGGGATCCTACGAGCAGTACTTC
few	TRBV28	-	TRBJ2-3	CASSLSLAPYTDTQYF	TGTGCCAGCAGTTTAAGCCTAGCGCCCTACACAGATACGCAGTATTTT
few	TRBV28	-	TRBJ1-5	CASSPSDRSGSNQPQHF	TGTGCCAGCAGTCCCTCTGACAGGTCTGGGAGCAATCAGCCCCAGCATTTT
many	TRBV12-3/TRBV12-4	-	TRBJ2-7	CASSLVQAPYEQYF	TGTGCCAGCAGTTTAGTACAGGCTCCCTACGAGCAGTACTTC
many	TRBV7-2	TRBD1	TRBJ1-5	CASSNDRALPQPQHF	TGTGCCAGCAGCAACGACAGGGCGCTTCCTCAGCCCCAGCATTTT
few	TRBV15	-	TRBJ1-5	CATSRDGRNQPQHF	TGTGCCACCAGCAGAGACGGGAGAAATCAGCCCCAGCATTTT
many	TRBV7-9	-	TRBJ2-7	CASSSRRAGTKTYEQYF	TGTGCCAGCAGCTCCCGTAGGGCCGGGACCAAGACCTACGAGCAGTACTTC
-	TRBV6-2/TRBV6-3	-	TRBJ1-1	CSRSAPEPNTEAFF	TGTTCCCGCAGTGCCCCAGAACCGAACACTGAAGCTTTCTTT
many	TRBV19	-	TRBJ2-3	CASSTHPGLITDTQYF	TGTGCCAGTAGTACGCATCCGGGACTTATCACAGATACGCAGTATTTT
few	TRBV14	-	TRBJ1-2	CASSQEGYRPGGYTF	TGTGCCAGCAGCCAAGAAGGGTATCGGCCGGGGGGCTACACCTTC